This TCR beta chain was recorded in a study of blood T cell repertoires in COVID-19. Overall study: The United States, Italy and Spain supplied acute and convalescent COVID-19 samples. T cells, B-cell-depleted T cells, or PBMCs supplied cDNA or gDNA.

The CDR3 loop spans 16 amino acids. Germline V CDR1 and CDR2: PRHDT, FYEKMQ (reference sequence). After removal of 5 bases from V and 1 base from J, the junction contained 4 bases not matched to a gene. Original processing methods: Amplified reference gene primers provided the basis for estimating nucleated cell counts. Sequencing was performed with immunoSEQ multiplex PCR; in TCRdb, only in-frame clones are kept and a portion is missing. Clonal size and the V and J genes are those of that table, whereas D and trimming came from the DNA. This sample has more than 95,000 clones, with approximately 83% found just once.

V is TRBV13 and J is TRBJ2-2; TRBD2 matches at 10 bases. The sample was peripheral blood. This TCR was sampled from a man aged 60 to 75 with acute or convalescent COVID-19. The chain's CDR3 is CASSLLAGGNTGELFF. CDR3 nucleotide sequence: TGTGCCAGCAGCCTCTTAGCGGGAGGGAACACCGGGGAGCTGTTTTTT.